Each of the 32 T cell receptor beta chains below was sequenced from the same sample in a study of beta chain features in type 1 diabetes (dated 2018 in TCRdb). General study outcomes and caveats: A moderate but significant shortening of TCRB CDR3 length was observed in type 1 diabetes patients in all four CD4+ subsets.

What these receptors recognize is not known. Library preparation employed the immunoSEQ multiplex PCR assay. The entire isolated RNA was reverse transcribed using the High Capacity cDNA Reverse Transcription Kit, and thus expressed TCRB transcripts were sequenced. The table comes from immuneACCESS by way of TCRdb, which keeps in-frame sequences with V and J called. Part of the clones is missing from these tables; in studies checked, under half for an unresolved V gene and the rest for unknown reasons. Here the sample has some 660,000 clones; around 15% occur a single time. Jointly, the top ten make up roughly 0.04% of the sample. Sequenced: naive CD4+ T cells from blood. According to the study, the label for this sample's cell subset or site signals: true naive CD4+ T cells. The source is a man aged 18 to 30 with type 1 diabetes.

The sample holds a few counts of this clone. The same CDR3 is also encoded by other DNA sequences in this sample. The chain is built from TRBV7-2 and TRBJ2-6, with D perhaps TRBD1 (5 bases). CDR3 length: 15 residues. V lost 1 base and J lost 2, with 6 bases in between. Germline CDR1 reads SGHTA; CDR2 reads FQGNSA. CDR3: CASSLGGTGANVLTF. Here the CDR3 DNA reads TGTGCCAGCAGCTTAGGGGGCACTGGGGCCAACGTCCTGACTTTC. The variable domain in full, completed from reference TRBV7-2 and TRBJ2-6, reads GAGVSQSPSNKVTEKGKDVELRCDPISGHTALYWYRQSLGQGLEFLIYFQGNSAPDKSGLPSDRFSAERTGGSVSTLTIQRTQQEDSAVYLCASSLGGTGANVLTFGAGSRLTVL.

J is TRBJ2-7 and V is TRBV30; D is perhaps TRBD1 (5 bases). Trimming took 7 bases from V and 2 from J, leaving 12 bases between them. This CDR3 has 12 residues. Germline V gene data show CDR1 as GTSNPN and CDR2 as SVGIG (reference sequence). CDR3 sequence: CALDQGPYEQYF. Written as DNA, the CDR3 is TGTGCCTTAGATCAGGGCCCCTACGAGCAGTACTTC.

V is TRBV20-1 and J is TRBJ2-1; D gene uncertain. The length of the CDR3 is 10 residues. V was shortened by 3 bases and J by 12 bases, with 9 bases between the two germline ends. Looked up from germline, CDR1 is DFQATT and CDR2 is SNEGSKA (reference sequence). CDR3 sequence: CSASKPGQFF. The CDR3 bases are TGCAGTGCTAGTAAGCCGGGGCAGTTCTTC.

The V gene is TRBV9, the J gene TRBJ2-1; D uncertain. This CDR3 has 11 amino acids. V was clipped by 0 bases and J by 9 bases, with 4 bases between them. Germline V CDR1 and CDR2: SGDLS, YYNGEE. The CDR3 sequence: CASSVAAEQFF. The CDR3 coding sequence is TGTGCCAGCAGCGTAGCAGCTGAGCAGTTCTTC.

The rearrangement joins TRBV10-3 to TRBJ1-5; D is ambiguous. This CDR3 spans 14 amino acids. Germline V gene data show CDR1 as ENHRY and CDR2 as SYGVKD. Trimming shortened V by 0 bases and J by 3 bases, and 6 bases separated the two germline ends. This CDR3 is CAISESLNNQPQHF. The CDR3 DNA follows: TGTGCCATCAGTGAGTCGTTAAACAATCAGCCCCAGCATTTT.

V and J are TRBV7-9 and TRBJ2-7, with 8 bases fitting TRBD1. With V trimmed by 1 base and J by 0 bases, 8 bases remained unmatched. CDR3 length: 17 amino acids. Germline values: CDR1 SEHNR, CDR2 FQNEAQ (reference sequence). The CDR3 is CASSLDGPGQVSYEQYF. The CDR3 DNA sequence: TGTGCCAGCAGCTTAGATGGACCGGGACAGGTCTCCTACGAGCAGTACTTC.

This clone was seen only a few times. The chain joins TRBV25-1 to TRBJ2-3; 10 nucleotides agree with TRBD2. The CDR3 spans 16 residues. With V trimmed by 3 bases and J by 0 bases, 3 bases remained unmatched. Germline CDR1 and CDR2: MGHDK and SYGVNS. The CDR3 DNA is TGTGCCAGCAGTGAGGGGACTAGCGCTAGCACAGATACGCAGTATTTT. As protein: CASSEGTSASTDTQYF.

This clone was seen only a few times. V usage is TRBV30 and J usage is TRBJ1-1, with D uncertain. Germline CDR1 is GTSNPN and CDR2 is SVGIG (reference sequence). V gave up 4 bases and J gave up 6 bases, with 9 bases separating them. The CDR3 has 11 residues. The CDR3: CAWNRGSEAFF. In nucleotides, the CDR3 is TGTGCCTGGAACCGCGGTTCTGAAGCTTTCTTT.

The rearrangement links TRBV7-9 to TRBJ2-7; D ambiguous. Trimming stripped 1 base from V and 0 bases from J, with 7 bases between. The germline V gene encodes CDR1 SEHNR and CDR2 FQNEAQ (reference sequence). There are 14 residues in the CDR3. The CDR3: CASSLVVNSYEQYF. CDR3 bases: TGTGCCAGCAGCTTAGTTGTCAACTCCTACGAGCAGTACTTC.

The chain employs TRBV15 and TRBJ2-5; D tentatively fits TRBD1 or TRBD2 (5 bases each). Trimming took off 0 bases at V and 1 base at J, with 9 bases between the two ends. The germline gives CDR1 LNHNV, CDR2 YYDKDF (reference sequence). CDR3 size: 15 residues. CDR3 nucleotides: TGTGCCACCAGCAGAGACCCGGGGCCCCAAGAGACCCAGTACTTC. Protein product: CATSRDPGPQETQYF.

The V call is TRBV25-1, the J call TRBJ2-2, with D perhaps matching TRBD2 (5 bases). The CDR3 is made up of 13 amino acids. Germline V gene data show CDR1 as MGHDK and CDR2 as SYGVNS. V lost 3 bases to trimming and J lost 3 bases, with 5 bases between them. CDR3 bases: TGTGCCAGCAGTGACGGGGACACCGGGGAGCTGTTTTTT. Protein: CASSDGDTGELFF. Full variable domain (remainder filled in from reference TRBV25-1 and TRBJ2-2): EADIYQTPRYLVIGTGKKITLECSQTMGHDKMYWYQQDPGMELHLIHYSYGVNSTEKGDLSSESTVSRIRTEHFPLTLESARPSHTSQYLCASSDGDTGELFFGEGSRLTVL.

This clone was counted a few times. This rearrangement joins TRBV10-3 to TRBJ2-7; no clear D. Trimming removed 0 bases from V and 0 bases from J, with 6 bases in between. In germline, CDR1 is ENHRY, CDR2 SYGVKD. The CDR3 has 14 residues. The CDR3: CAISESGFSYEQYF. CDR3 sequence (DNA): TGTGCCATCAGTGAGTCTGGGTTCTCCTACGAGCAGTACTTC.

The J gene is TRBJ1-2, the V gene TRBV30, with D perhaps TRBD1 (5 bases). Germline V gene data show CDR1 as GTSNPN and CDR2 as SVGIG (reference sequence). There are 15 residues in the CDR3. The V and J ends lost 3 bases and 7 bases respectively, with 21 bases between them. CDR3 bases: TGTGCCTGGAGCCCCGGGACGTCTGTCTTTGGTGGCTACACCTTC. Its translation: CAWSPGTSVFGGYTF.

Written as DNA, the CDR3 is TGTGCCAGCAGCTATCGGGACAGGGCCAACGTCCTGACTTTC. Translated, it gives CASSYRDRANVLTF. The chain joins TRBV4-2 to TRBJ2-6; the D gene is possibly TRBD1 (6 bases). The CDR3 runs to 14 residues. Trimming pared 5 bases from V and 5 bases from J, leaving 10 bases between. CDR1 LGHNA and CDR2 YNFKEQ come from the germline V gene.

In the case of this clone: Mismatch with germline at one junction end may stem from a read error. This chain links TRBV19 with TRBJ1-1, with 12 bases lining up with TRBD1. This CDR3 has 12 residues. The germline gives CDR1 LNHDA, CDR2 SQIVND (reference sequence). This CDR3 reads CASSIRGTGGPF. The CDR3 region has the DNA TGTGCCAGTAGTATTCGAGGGACAGGGGGCCCCTTT.

On this clone: Other nucleotide sequences from this sample produce the same CDR3. This chain connects TRBV12-5 to TRBJ2-5; 9 bases are a match to TRBD2. The CDR3 has 13 residues. Germline V gene sequence: CDR1 LGHNT, CDR2 FRNRAP. The junction had 0 bases not matched to a gene; V was cut back by 3 bases and J by 4 bases. The CDR3 loop is CASGLAGGETQYF. The CDR3 DNA follows: TGTGCTAGTGGTTTAGCGGGAGGAGAGACCCAGTACTTC. The complete variable domain, with remaining parts taken from reference TRBV12-5 and TRBJ2-5, reads DARVTQTPRHKVTEMGQEVTMRCQPILGHNTVFWYRQTMMQGLELLAYFRNRAPLDDSGMPKDRFSAEMPDATLATLKIQPSEPRDSAVYFCASGLAGGETQYFGPGTRLLVL.

This sequence joins TRBV30 and TRBJ2-7, with TRBD1 matching 8 bases. Germline CDR1 is GTSNPN and CDR2 is SVGIG (reference sequence). CDR3 size: 13 residues. J was trimmed by 5 bases and V by 6 bases; bases with no gene match: 9. The CDR3 is CACSQGGLHEQYF. The CDR3 DNA reads TGTGCCTGCTCACAGGGGGGTCTCCACGAGCAGTACTTC.

The table lists this clone with a few counts. V and J are TRBV7-3 and TRBJ2-2; no reliable D call. The germline V gene has CDR1 SGHTA and CDR2 FQGTGA. This CDR3 spans 13 amino acids. V was clipped by 1 base and J by 5 bases, with 5 bases between them. The CDR3 DNA reads as TGTGCCAGCAGCTTAAAAAGAACCGGGGAGCTGTTTTTT. This sequence encodes CASSLKRTGELFF.

This sequence joins TRBV5-4 and TRBJ2-5; the D gene could be TRBD1 or TRBD2 (5 bases each). This CDR3 spans 13 amino acids. Trimming removed 4 bases from V and 5 bases from J, with 12 bases in between. Per the germline V gene, CDR1 is SGHNT and CDR2 is YYREEE (reference sequence). The chain's CDR3 is CASSRDLGETQYF. The CDR3 DNA follows: TGTGCCAGCAGCCGGGACCTGGGTGAGACCCAGTACTTC.

The chain uses TRBV4-2 and TRBJ2-5; 7 bases are a match to TRBD2. CDR1 and CDR2 from the germline V gene are LGHNA and YNFKEQ. J gave up 0 bases and V 5 bases, and 9 bases lay outside the gene matches. The CDR3 runs to 16 residues. The CDR3 sequence is CASSSRQAGYQETQYF. CDR3 in DNA: TGTGCCAGCAGCTCTCGGCAAGCGGGGTACCAAGAGACCCAGTACTTC.

The V gene is TRBV6-6, the J gene TRBJ1-5, with D perhaps matching TRBD1 (5 bases). V lost 7 bases and J 6 bases, leaving 19 bases between the germline ends. Looked up from germline, CDR1 is MNHNY and CDR2 is SVGAGI (reference sequence). The CDR3 is 15 amino acids. DNA for the CDR3: TGTGCCAGCACCCTCCCTGGGGCAGATAGTCAGCCCCAGCATTTT. Protein: CASTLPGADSQPQHF.

This clone was seen more than once but under ten times. The V and J genes are TRBV18 and TRBJ2-2; D remains unclear. The CDR3 consists of 17 residues. Trimming removed 4 bases at V and 1 base at J, with 16 bases between. CDR1 and CDR2 from the germline V gene are KGHSH and LQKENI. DNA for the CDR3: TGTGCCAGCTCACTTTTTTCGGTTGGGAAGAACACCGGGGAGCTGTTTTTT. Protein product: CASSLFSVGKNTGELFF.

The V call is TRBV30, the J call TRBJ2-5; the match to TRBD1 covers 8 bases. The germline V gene encodes CDR1 GTSNPN and CDR2 SVGIG (reference sequence). V trimming: 2 bases; J trimming: 5 bases; junction bases outside the gene matches: 7. The CDR3 sequence is 14 residues long. CDR3 sequence reads: CAWSRQGSSETQYF. The CDR3, as DNA: TGTGCCTGGAGTAGACAGGGGAGTTCGGAGACCCAGTACTTC. Looking up the rest from reference TRBV30 and TRBJ2-5 gives the full variable domain: SQTIHQWPATLVQPVGSPLSLECTVEGTSNPNLYWYRQAAGRGLQLLFYSVGIGQISSEVPQNLSASRPQDRQFILSSKKLLLSDSGFYLCAWSRQGSSETQYFGPGTRLLVL.

This clone was observed a handful of times. The chain is built from TRBV6-5 and TRBJ2-1; 8 nucleotides align to TRBD2. The CDR3 contains 15 residues. V dropped 0 bases and J dropped 16; count of bases not matched to a gene: 14. The V gene's germline CDR1 is MNHEY and CDR2 SVGAGI. The chain's CDR3 is CASSYSRGSGGGPFF. Here the CDR3 DNA reads TGTGCCAGCAGTTACTCGCGCGGTAGTGGCGGGGGGCCTTTCTTC.

This clone showed up just a few times. This sequence joins TRBV28 and TRBJ2-5, with D unclear. Germline CDR1 and CDR2: MDHEN and SYDVKM. The CDR3 is 13 residues long. V was shortened by 3 bases and J by 0 bases, with 5 bases between the two germline ends. CDR3 sequence (DNA): TGTGCCAGCAGTTTGACGTACCAAGAGACCCAGTACTTC. This encodes CASSLTYQETQYF.

This clone was seen a few times. V is TRBV11-2 and J is TRBJ2-3, with 7 nucleotides matching TRBD2. Germline CDR1 reads SGHAT; CDR2 reads FQNNGV. V was clipped by 5 bases and J by 2 bases; unmatched bases: 7. The CDR3 covers 15 residues. This CDR3 is CASSPRLALTDTQYF. The CDR3 DNA follows: TGTGCCAGCAGCCCAAGACTAGCCCTCACAGATACGCAGTATTTT.

The J gene is TRBJ2-3, the V gene TRBV5-4; a weak D match, TRBD2 (6 bases). With 0 bases removed from V and 5 bases from J, the gap between germline ends came to 10 bases. The CDR3 length is 14 residues. Germline V gives CDR1 SGHNT, CDR2 YYREEE (reference sequence). Here the CDR3 DNA reads TGTGCCAGCAGCTTGGGCGGGGACCTAGATACGCAGTATTTT. Its protein is CASSLGGDLDTQYF.

This clone was seen more than once but under ten times. The J gene is TRBJ2-1, the V gene TRBV30; D gene ambiguous. This CDR3 has 13 residues. Germline V gives CDR1 GTSNPN, CDR2 SVGIG (reference sequence). Trimming left V 0 bases short and J 9 bases short, with 12 bases between. The CDR3 bases are TGTGCCTGGAGTGTCACGGGTAATGGTGAGCAGTTCTTC. Residues: CAWSVTGNGEQFF.

This clone has only a few counts. The V and J genes are TRBV11-1 and TRBJ2-7; D uncertain. This CDR3 contains 17 residues. The V gene lost 0 bases and the J gene lost 1 base, with 16 bases spanning the gap. From germline, CDR1 is SGHAT and CDR2 FQDESV (reference sequence). The CDR3 sequence is CASSLATEKQQSYEQYF. DNA for the CDR3: TGTGCCAGCAGCTTAGCGACTGAAAAACAGCAATCCTACGAGCAGTACTTC.

The table lists this clone with a few counts. Within the sample, other DNA sequences also encode this same CDR3. The chain couples TRBV6-1 to TRBJ2-5; D unclear. The CDR3 sequence is 12 residues long. Germline CDR1 is MNHNS and CDR2 is SASEGT. Between the trimmed V and J ends, which lost 4 bases and 5 bases, there was a span of 8 bases. The CDR3 DNA follows: TGTGCCAGCAGTGCCTCAGTGGAGACCCAGTACTTC. This translates into CASSASVETQYF.

In its sample, this clone was seen a few times. The chain has TRBV28 and TRBJ2-7, with TRBD1 matching over 7 bases. This CDR3 contains 15 residues. Trimming removed 4 bases from V and 5 bases from J; junction bases left unmatched: 11. Germline values: CDR1 MDHEN, CDR2 SYDVKM. The CDR3 region has the DNA TGTGCCAGCAGTTCTCAGGCAGGGGGTCTTGACGAGCAGTACTTC. Its translation: CASSSQAGGLDEQYF.

This clone has only a few counts. The chain couples TRBV30 to TRBJ2-6; no firm D call. V shed 3 bases and J shed 4 bases, with 13 bases lying between them. Germline-derived CDR1 and CDR2 are GTSNPN and SVGIG (reference sequence). CDR3 size: 15 residues. The CDR3 nucleotides are TGTGCCTGGAGCCGGGCTGGGATCGGGGCCAACGTCCTGACTTTC. This sequence encodes CAWSRAGIGANVLTF.